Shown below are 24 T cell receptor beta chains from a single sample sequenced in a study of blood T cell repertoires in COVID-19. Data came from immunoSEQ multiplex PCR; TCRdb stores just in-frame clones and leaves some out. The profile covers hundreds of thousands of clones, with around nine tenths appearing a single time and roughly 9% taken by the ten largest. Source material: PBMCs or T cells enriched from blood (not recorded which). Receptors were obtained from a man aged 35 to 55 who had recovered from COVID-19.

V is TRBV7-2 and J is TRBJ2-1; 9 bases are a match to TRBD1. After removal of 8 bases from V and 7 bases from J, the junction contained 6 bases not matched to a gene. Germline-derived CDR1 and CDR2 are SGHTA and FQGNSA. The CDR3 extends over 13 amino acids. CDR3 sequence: CASRTGAPNEQFF. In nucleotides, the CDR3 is TGTGCCAGCCGGACAGGGGCACCGAATGAGCAGTTCTTC.

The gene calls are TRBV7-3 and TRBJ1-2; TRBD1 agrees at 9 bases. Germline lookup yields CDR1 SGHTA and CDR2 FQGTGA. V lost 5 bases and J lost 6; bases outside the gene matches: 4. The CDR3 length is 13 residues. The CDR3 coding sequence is TGTGCCAGCAGCCCGGGACAGGGCAATGGCTACACCTTC. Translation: CASSPGQGNGYTF.

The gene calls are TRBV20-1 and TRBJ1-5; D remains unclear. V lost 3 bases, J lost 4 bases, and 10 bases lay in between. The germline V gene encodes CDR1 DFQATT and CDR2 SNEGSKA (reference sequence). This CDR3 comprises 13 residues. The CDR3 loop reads CSASYRENQPQHF. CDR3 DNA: TGCAGTGCTAGTTATCGGGAGAATCAGCCCCAGCATTTT.

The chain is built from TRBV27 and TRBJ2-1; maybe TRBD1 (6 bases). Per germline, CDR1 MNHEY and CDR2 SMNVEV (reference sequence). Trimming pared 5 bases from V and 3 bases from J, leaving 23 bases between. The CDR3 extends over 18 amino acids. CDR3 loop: CASSPPPRGIMIYNEQFF. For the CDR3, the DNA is TGTGCCAGCAGTCCCCCTCCCAGGGGAATAATGATCTACAATGAGCAGTTCTTC.

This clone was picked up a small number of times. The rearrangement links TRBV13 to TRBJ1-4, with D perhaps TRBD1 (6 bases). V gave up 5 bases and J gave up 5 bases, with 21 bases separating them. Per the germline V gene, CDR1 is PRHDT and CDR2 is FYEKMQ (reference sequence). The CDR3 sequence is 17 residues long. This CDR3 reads CASSVQGSGLWNEKLFF. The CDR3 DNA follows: TGTGCCAGCAGCGTCCAGGGGTCGGGCTTATGGAATGAAAAACTGTTTTTT.

CDR3 in amino acids: CASSAVGTGGIEQYF. The CDR3 DNA reads as TGTGCCAGTAGTGCCGTCGGGACAGGGGGCATCGAGCAGTACTTC. J is TRBJ2-7 and V is TRBV19; 12 positions match TRBD1. CDR3 length: 15 amino acids. V lost 5 bases to trimming and J lost 6 bases; unmatched junction nucleotides: 8. Germline lookup yields CDR1 LNHDA and CDR2 SQIVND (reference sequence).

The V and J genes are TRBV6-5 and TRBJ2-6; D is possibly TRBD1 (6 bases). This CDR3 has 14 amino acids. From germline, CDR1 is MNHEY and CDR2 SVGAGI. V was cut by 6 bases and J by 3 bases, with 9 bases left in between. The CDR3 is CASRGAGGANVLTF. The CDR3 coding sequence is TGTGCCAGCAGGGGGGCCGGTGGGGCCAACGTCCTGACTTTC.

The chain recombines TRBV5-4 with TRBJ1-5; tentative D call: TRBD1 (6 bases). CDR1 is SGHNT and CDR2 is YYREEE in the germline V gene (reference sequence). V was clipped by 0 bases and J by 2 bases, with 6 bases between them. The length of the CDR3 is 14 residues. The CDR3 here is CASSLAGGNQPQHF. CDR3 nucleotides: TGTGCCAGCAGCTTGGCAGGGGGCAATCAGCCCCAGCATTTT. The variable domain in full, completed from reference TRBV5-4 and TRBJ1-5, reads ETGVTQSPTHLIKTRGQQVTLRCSSQSGHNTVSWYQQALGQGPQFIFQYYREEENGRGNFPPRFSGLQFPNYSSELNVNALELDDSALYLCASSLAGGNQPQHFGDGTRLSIL.

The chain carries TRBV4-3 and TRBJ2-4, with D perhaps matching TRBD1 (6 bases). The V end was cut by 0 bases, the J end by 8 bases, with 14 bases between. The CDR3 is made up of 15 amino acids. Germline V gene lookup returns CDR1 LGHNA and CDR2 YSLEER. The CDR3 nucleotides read TGCGCCAGCAGCCAAGACTGGGACACTGGGGACATTCAGTACTTC. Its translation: CASSQDWDTGDIQYF.

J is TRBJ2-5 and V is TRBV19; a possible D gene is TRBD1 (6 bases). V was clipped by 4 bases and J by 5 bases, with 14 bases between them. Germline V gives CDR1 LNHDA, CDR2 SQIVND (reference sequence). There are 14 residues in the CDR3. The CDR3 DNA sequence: TGTGCCAGTAGTAGTACAGGGTTCGTTGAGACCCAGTACTTC. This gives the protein CASSSTGFVETQYF.

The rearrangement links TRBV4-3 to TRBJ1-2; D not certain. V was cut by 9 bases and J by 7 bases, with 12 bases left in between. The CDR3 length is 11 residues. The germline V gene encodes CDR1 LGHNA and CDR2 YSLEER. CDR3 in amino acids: CASRGGGGYTF. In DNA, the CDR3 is TGCGCCAGTCGAGGTGGTGGTGGCTACACCTTC.

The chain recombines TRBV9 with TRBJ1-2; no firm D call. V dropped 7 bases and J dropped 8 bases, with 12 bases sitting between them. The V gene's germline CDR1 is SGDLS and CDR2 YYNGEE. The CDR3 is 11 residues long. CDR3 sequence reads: CASGPTTGYTF. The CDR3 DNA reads TGTGCCAGCGGCCCCACTACAGGCTACACCTTC.

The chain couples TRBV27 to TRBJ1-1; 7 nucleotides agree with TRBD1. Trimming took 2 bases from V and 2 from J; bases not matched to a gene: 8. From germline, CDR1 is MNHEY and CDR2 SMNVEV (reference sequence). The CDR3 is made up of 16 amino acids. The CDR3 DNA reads TGTGCCAGCAGTTTAGAAGGGACAGCCGGTAACACTGAAGCTTTCTTT. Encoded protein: CASSLEGTAGNTEAFF.

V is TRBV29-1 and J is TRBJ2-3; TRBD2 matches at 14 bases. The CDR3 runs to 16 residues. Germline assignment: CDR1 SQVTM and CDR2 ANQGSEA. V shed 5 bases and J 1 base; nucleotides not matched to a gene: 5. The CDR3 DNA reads TGCAGCGTTTACGGACTAGCGGGGGGTCGCACAGATACGCAGTATTTT. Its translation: CSVYGLAGGRTDTQYF.

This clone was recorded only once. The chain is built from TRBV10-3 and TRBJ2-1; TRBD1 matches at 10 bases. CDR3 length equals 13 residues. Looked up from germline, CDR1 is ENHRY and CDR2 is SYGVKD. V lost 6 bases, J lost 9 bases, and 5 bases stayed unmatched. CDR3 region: CAIRPTGGVEQFF. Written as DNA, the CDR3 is TGTGCCATCAGGCCGACAGGGGGCGTTGAGCAGTTCTTC.

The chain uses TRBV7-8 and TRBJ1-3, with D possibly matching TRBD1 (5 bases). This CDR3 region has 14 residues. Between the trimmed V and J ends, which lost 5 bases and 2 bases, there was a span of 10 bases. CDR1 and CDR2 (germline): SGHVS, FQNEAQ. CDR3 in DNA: TGTGCCAGCAGCGCCCGACAGCCTGGAAACACCATATATTTT. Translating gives CASSARQPGNTIYF.

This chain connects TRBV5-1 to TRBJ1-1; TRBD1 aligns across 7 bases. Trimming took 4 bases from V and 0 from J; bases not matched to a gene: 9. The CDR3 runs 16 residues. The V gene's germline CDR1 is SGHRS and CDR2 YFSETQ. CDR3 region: CASSVPGQSVNTEAFF. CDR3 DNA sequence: TGCGCCAGCAGCGTCCCGGGACAGAGTGTGAACACTGAAGCTTTCTTT. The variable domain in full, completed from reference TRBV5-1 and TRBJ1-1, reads KAGVTQTPRYLIKTRGQQVTLSCSPISGHRSVSWYQQTPGQGLQFLFEYFSETQRNKGNFPGRFSGRQFSNSRSEMNVSTLELGDSALYLCASSVPGQSVNTEAFFGQGTRLTVV.

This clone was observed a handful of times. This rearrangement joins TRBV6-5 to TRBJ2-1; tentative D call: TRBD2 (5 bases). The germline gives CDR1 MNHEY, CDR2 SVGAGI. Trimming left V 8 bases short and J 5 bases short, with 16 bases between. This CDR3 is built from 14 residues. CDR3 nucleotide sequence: TGTGCCAGCGGCGATAGGACTCTACACAATGAGCAGTTCTTC. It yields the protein CASGDRTLHNEQFF.

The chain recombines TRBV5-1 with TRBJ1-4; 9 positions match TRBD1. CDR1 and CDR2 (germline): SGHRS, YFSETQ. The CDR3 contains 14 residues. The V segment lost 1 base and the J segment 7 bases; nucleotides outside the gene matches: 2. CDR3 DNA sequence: TGCGCCAGCAGCTTGACAGGGGGCTCTGAAAAACTGTTTTTT. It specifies CASSLTGGSEKLFF.

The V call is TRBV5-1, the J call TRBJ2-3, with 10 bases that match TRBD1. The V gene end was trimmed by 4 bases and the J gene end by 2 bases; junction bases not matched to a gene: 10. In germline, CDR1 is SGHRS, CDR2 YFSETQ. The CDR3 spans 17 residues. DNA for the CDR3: TGCGCCAGCAGCCCCCCACTGGGACAGGGGATCACAGATACGCAGTATTTT. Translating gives CASSPPLGQGITDTQYF.

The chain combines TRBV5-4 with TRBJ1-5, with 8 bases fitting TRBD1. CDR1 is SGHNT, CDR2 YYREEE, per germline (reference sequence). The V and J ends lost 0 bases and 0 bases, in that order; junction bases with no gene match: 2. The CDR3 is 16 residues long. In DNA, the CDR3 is TGTGCCAGCAGCTTGGGGGGACAGGCTAGCAATCAGCCCCAGCATTTT. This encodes CASSLGGQASNQPQHF. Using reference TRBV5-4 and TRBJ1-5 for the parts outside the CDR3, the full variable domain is ETGVTQSPTHLIKTRGQQVTLRCSSQSGHNTVSWYQQALGQGPQFIFQYYREEENGRGNFPPRFSGLQFPNYSSELNVNALELDDSALYLCASSLGGQASNQPQHFGDGTRLSIL.

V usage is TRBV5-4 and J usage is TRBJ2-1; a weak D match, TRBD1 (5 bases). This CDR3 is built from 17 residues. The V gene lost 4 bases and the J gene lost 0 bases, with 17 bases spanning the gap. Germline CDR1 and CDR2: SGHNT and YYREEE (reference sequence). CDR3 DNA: TGTGCCAGCAGCCCCGGGTGGGGCAGCAGCTCCTACAATGAGCAGTTCTTC. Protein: CASSPGWGSSSYNEQFF.

The DNA for the CDR3 is TGTGCCAGCGGAGAAACGCAGGGGCCCAATCAGCCCCAGCATTTT. It is translated as CASGETQGPNQPQHF. The chain is built from TRBV6-5 and TRBJ1-5; a possible D gene is TRBD1 (6 bases). Trimming took off 8 bases at V and 3 bases at J, with 17 bases between the two ends. Germline loops: CDR1 MNHEY, CDR2 SVGAGI. This CDR3 spans 15 amino acids.

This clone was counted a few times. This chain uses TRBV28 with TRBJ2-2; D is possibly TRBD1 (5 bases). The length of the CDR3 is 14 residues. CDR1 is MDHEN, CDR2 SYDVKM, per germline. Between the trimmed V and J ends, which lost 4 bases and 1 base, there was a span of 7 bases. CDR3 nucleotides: TGTGCCAGCAGTTCACAGGAGAACACCGGGGAGCTGTTTTTT. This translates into CASSSQENTGELFF. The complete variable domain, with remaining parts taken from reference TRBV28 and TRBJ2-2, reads DVKVTQSSRYLVKRTGEKVFLECVQDMDHENMFWYRQDPGLGLRLIYFSYDVKMKEKGDIPEGYSVSREKKERFSLILESASTNQTSMYLCASSSQENTGELFFGEGSRLTVL.